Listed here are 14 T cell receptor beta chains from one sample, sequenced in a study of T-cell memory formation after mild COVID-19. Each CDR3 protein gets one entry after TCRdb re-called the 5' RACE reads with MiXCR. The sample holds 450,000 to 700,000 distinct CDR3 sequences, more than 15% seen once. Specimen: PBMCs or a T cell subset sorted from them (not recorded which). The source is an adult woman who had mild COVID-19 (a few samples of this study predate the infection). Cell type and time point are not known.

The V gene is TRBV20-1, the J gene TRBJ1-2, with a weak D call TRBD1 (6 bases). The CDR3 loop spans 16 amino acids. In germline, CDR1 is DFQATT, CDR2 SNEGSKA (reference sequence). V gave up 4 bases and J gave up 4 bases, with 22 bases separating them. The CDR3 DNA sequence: TGCAGTGCTATAGGATCCCGGGACAAGGAATTCTATGGCTACACCTTC. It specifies CSAIGSRDKEFYGYTF.

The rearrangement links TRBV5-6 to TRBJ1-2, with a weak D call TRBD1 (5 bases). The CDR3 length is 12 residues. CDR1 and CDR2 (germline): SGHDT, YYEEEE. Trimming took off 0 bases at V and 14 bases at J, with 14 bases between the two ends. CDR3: CASSLATGLPTF. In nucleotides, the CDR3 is TGTGCCAGCAGCTTGGCCACGGGACTCCCAACCTTC. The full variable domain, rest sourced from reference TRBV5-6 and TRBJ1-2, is DAGVTQSPTHLIKTRGQQVTLRCSPKSGHDTVSWYQQALGQGPQFIFQYYEEEERQRGNFPDRFSGHQFPNYSSELNVNALLLGDSALYLCASSLATGLPTFGSGTRLTVV.

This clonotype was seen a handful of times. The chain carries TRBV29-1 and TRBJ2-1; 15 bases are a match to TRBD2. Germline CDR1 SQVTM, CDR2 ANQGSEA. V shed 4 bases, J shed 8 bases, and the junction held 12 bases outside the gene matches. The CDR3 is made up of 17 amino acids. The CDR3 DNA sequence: TGCAGCGTTGTATGGACTAGCGGGAGGGCCGCTTCGGATGAGCAGTTCTTC. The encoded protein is CSVVWTSGRAASDEQFF.

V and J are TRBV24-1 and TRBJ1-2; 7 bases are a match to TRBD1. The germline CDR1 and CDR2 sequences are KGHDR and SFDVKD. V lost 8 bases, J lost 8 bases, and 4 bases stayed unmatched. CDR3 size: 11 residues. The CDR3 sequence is CATTGGWGYTF. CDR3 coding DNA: TGTGCCACCACAGGGGGTTGGGGCTACACCTTC.

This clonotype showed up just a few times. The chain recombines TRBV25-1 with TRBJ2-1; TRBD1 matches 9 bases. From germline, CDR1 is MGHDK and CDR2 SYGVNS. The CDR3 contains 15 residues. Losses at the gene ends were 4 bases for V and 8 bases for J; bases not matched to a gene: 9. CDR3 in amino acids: CASSAGTGRLDEQFF. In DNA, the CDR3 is TGTGCCAGCAGTGCCGGGACAGGGAGGTTAGATGAGCAGTTCTTC.

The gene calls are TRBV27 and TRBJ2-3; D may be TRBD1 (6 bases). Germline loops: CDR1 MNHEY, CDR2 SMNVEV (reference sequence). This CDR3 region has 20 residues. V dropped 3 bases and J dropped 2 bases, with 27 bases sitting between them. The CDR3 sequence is CASSFVRVKGDRSFTDTQYF. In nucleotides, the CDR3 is TGTGCCAGCAGTTTCGTCCGCGTTAAGGGGGACCGATCGTTCACAGATACGCAGTATTTT.

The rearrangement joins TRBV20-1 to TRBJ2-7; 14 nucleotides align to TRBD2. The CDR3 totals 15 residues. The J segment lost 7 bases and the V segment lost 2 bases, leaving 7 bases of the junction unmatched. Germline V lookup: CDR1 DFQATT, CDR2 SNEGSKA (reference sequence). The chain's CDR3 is CSARPGTSGREEQYF. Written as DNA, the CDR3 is TGCAGTGCTAGACCCGGGACTAGCGGGAGAGAGGAGCAGTACTTC.

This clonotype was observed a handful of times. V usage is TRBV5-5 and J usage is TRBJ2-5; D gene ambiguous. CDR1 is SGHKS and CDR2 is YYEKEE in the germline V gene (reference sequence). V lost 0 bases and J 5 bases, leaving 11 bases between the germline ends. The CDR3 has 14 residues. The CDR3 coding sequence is TGTGCCAGCAGCTTGGTAGGCGGATTGGAGACCCAGTACTTC. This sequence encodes CASSLVGGLETQYF.

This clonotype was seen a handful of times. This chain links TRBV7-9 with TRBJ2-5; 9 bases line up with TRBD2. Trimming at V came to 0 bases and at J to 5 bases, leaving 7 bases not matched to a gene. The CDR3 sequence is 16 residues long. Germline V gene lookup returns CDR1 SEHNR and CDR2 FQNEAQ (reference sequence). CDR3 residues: CASSLAGGRAYETQYF. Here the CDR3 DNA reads TGTGCCAGCAGCTTAGCCGGCGGGAGGGCCTACGAGACCCAGTACTTC.

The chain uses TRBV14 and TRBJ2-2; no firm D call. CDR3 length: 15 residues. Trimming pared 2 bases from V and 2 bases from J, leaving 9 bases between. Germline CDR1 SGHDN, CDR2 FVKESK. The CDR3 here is CASSQWVENTGELFF. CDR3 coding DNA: TGTGCCAGCAGCCAATGGGTCGAAAACACCGGGGAGCTGTTTTTT.

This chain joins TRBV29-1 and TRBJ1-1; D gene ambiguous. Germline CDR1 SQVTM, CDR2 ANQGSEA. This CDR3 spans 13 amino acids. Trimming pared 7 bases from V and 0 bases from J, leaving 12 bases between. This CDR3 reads CSATGAMNTEAFF. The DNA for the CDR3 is TGCAGCGCCACGGGAGCAATGAACACTGAAGCTTTCTTT.

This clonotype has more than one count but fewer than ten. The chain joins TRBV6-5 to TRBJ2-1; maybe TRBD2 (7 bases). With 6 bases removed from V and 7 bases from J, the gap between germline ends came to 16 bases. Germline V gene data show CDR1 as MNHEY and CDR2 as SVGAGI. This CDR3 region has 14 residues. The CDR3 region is CASSARGALNEQFF. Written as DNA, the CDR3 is TGTGCCAGCAGCGCCCGGGGGGCGTTAAATGAGCAGTTCTTC.

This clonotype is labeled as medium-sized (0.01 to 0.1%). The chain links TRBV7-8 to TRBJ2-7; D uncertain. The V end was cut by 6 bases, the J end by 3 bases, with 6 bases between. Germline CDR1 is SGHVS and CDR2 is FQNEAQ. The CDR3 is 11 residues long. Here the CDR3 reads CASSSDYEQYF. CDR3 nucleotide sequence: TGTGCCAGCAGTTCAGACTACGAGCAGTACTTC.

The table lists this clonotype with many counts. The CDR3 here is CASSEGLAGSEQYF. Here the CDR3 DNA reads TGTGCCAGCTCAGAAGGACTAGCGGGGTCTGAGCAGTACTTC. The genes are TRBV18 and TRBJ2-7; 12 bases align to TRBD2. The CDR3 has 14 amino acids. Unmatched junction bases numbered 6, after V lost 5 bases and J lost 7 bases. The germline CDR1 and CDR2 sequences are KGHSH and LQKENI.